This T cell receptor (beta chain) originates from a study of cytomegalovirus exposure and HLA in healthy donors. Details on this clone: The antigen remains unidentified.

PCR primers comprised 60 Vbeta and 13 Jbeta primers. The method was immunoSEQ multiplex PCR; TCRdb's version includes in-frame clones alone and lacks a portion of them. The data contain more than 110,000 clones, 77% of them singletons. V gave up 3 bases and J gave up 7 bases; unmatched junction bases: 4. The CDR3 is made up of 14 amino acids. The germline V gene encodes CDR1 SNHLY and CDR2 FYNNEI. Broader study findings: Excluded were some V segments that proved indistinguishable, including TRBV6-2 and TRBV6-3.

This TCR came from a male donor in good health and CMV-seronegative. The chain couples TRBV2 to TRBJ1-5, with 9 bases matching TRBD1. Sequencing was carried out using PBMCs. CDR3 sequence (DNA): TGTGCCAGCAGTGACCGGACAGGGGACCAGCCCCAGCATTTT. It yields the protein CASSDRTGDQPQHF.